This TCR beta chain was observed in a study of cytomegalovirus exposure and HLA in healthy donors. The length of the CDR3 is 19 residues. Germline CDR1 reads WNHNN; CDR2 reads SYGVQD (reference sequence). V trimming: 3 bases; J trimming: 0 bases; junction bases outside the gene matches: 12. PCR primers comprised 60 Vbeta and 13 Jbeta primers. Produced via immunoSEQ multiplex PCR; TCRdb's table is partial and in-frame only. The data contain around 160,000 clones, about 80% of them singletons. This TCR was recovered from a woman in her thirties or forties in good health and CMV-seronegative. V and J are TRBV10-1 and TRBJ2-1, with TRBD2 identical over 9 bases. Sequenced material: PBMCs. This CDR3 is CASSDSSGLASGSYNEQFF. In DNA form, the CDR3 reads TGCGCCAGCAGTGATTCTTCGGGACTAGCTTCGGGCTCCTACAATGAGCAGTTCTTC.